This record concerns one T cell receptor beta chain sequence. Profiled with immunoSEQ multiplex PCR; TCRdb holds only in-frame clones, not every one. The data contain roughly 280,000 clones, approximately 92% of them singletons. From germline, CDR1 is SGDLS and CDR2 YYNGEE. This CDR3 spans 14 amino acids. Between the trimmed V and J ends, which lost 4 bases and 4 bases, there was a span of 11 bases. The data stem from a study of blood T cell repertoires in COVID-19. Participants came from about two dozen US areas, aged roughly 18 to 95 years. Cohort allocation depended upon clinical history that participants reported.

The chain carries TRBV9 and TRBJ1-4, with D perhaps matching TRBD1 (6 bases). The clonotype was recovered from a woman aged 18-29 years who had recovered from COVID-19. Sequencing was carried out using PBMCs or T cells enriched from blood (not recorded which). CDR3: CASSFGQSNEKLFF. The CDR3 coding sequence is TGTGCCAGCAGCTTCGGACAGAGTAATGAAAAACTGTTTTTT.